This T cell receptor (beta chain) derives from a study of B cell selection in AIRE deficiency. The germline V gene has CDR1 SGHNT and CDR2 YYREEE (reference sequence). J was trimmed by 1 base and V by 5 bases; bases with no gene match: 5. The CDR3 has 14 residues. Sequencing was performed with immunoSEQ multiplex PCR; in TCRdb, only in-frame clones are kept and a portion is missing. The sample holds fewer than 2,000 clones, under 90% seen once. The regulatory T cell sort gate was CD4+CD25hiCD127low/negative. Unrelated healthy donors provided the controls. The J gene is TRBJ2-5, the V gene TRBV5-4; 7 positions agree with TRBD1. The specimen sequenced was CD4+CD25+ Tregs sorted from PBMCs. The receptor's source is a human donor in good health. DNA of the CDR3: TGTGCCAGCAGTAAGGGGGCAATCCAAGAGACCCAGTACTTC. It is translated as CASSKGAIQETQYF.